This TCR beta chain appears in the sequencing data of a study of shared T cell receptors in the human thymus. This clone was observed once. Germline V gene lookup returns CDR1 MNHNS and CDR2 SASEGT. Trimming removed 7 bases from V and 0 bases from J, with 13 bases in between. The CDR3 sequence is 14 residues long. Assay used: immunoSEQ multiplex PCR; TCRdb lists only in-frame clones, some missing. Counted here are 500,000 to 750,000 clones, 85% to 90% occurring once; the ten biggest clones make up about 0.01%. These records were also assigned to another study, of human thymus T cells. That paper states: The thymus was resected at corrective cardiac surgery. Repertoires sampled from thymus and blood appeared biased in V and J gene usage. Related research described strongly overlapping thymic repertoires in unrelated people.

The specimen sequenced was thymocytes. This sequence originates from a boy under two years old with a congenital heart defect. V and J are TRBV6-1 and TRBJ2-7, with D unclear. The CDR3 protein is CASKTSSRSYEQYF. The CDR3 nucleotides read TGTGCCAGCAAAACGAGTTCCCGCTCCTACGAGCAGTACTTC.